The entry that follows covers one TCR beta chain sequence. Method: immunoSEQ multiplex PCR; TCRdb's copy keeps in-frame clones and lacks some. This table has about 90,000 clones, around 89% appearing once. This sample is part of a study of blood T cell repertoires in COVID-19. The overall study: Spain, Italy and the United States supplied samples that represented acute and convalescent COVID-19. T cells, B-cell-depleted T cells, or PBMCs supplied cDNA or gDNA.

This CDR3 is 15 amino acids long. Germline CDR1 and CDR2: LGHDT and YNNKEL (reference sequence). V trimming: 1 base; J trimming: 3 bases; junction bases outside the gene matches: 5. This TCR derives from a man in his sixties with acute or convalescent COVID-19. V gene TRBV3-1 (or the pseudogene TRBV3-2) combines with J gene TRBJ2-7; the match to TRBD2 covers 8 bases. Sequences were obtained from peripheral blood. The CDR3 nucleotides are TGTGCCAGCAGCCAAGTGGGTAGCGGGGTCTACGAGCAGTACTTC. Its translation: CASSQVGSGVYEQYF.